This T cell receptor (beta chain) is drawn from a study of T-cell reconstitution after alpha-beta-depleted transplantation in children. This CDR3 contains 17 residues. Germline V gives CDR1 MGHRA, CDR2 YSYEKL. V was pared by 0 bases and J by 3 bases, with 9 bases of the junction left unmatched. This clonotype was detected many times. A TCRbeta library incorporating unique molecular identifiers was prepared. TCRdb reprocessed the PCR reads via MiXCR and lists one record per CDR3 protein. The table records 420,000 or so distinct CDR3 sequences, approximately 10% of them present only once. This clonotype was sampled from a human donor who donated a stem cell graft to a child with acute myeloid leukemia. The sequences come from PBMCs from the stem cell graft donor, collected from the stem cell graft. The chain uses TRBV4-1 and TRBJ1-2, with 8 nucleotides matching TRBD1. The CDR3 reads CASSQDPQGAQDYGYTF. CDR3 nucleotides: TGCGCCAGCAGCCAAGATCCTCAGGGGGCGCAGGACTATGGCTACACCTTC.